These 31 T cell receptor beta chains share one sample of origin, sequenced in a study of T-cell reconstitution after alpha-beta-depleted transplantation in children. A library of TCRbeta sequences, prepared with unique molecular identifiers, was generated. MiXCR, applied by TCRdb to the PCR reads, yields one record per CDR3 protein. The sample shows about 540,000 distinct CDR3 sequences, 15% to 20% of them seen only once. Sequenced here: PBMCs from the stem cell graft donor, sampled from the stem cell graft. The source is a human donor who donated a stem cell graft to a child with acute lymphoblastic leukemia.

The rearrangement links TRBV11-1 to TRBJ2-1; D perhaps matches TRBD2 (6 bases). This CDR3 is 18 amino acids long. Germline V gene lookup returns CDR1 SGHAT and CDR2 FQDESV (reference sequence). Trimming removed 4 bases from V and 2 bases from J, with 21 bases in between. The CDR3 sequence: CASSSGVGLAPTYNEQFF. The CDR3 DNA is TGTGCCAGCAGCTCTGGGGTTGGTCTAGCGCCAACCTACAATGAGCAGTTCTTC.

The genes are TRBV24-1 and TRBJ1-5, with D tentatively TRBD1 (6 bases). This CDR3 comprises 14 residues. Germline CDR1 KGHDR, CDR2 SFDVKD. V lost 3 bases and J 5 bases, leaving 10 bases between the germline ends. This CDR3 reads CATSDEGGDQPQHF. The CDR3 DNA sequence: TGTGCCACCAGTGATGAAGGGGGGGATCAGCCCCAGCATTTT.

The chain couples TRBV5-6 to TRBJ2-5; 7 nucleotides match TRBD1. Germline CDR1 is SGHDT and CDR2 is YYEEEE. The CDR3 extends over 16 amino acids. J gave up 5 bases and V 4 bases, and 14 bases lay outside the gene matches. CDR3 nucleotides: TGTGCCAGCAGCGGACTTTCTTGGGGACAGCGGGAGACCCAGTACTTC. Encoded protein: CASSGLSWGQRETQYF.

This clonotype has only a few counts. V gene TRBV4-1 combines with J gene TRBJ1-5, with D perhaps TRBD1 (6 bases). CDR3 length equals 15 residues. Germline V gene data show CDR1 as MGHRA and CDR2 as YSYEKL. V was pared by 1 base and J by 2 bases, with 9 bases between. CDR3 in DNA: TGCGCCAGCAGCCAAGCAGGGGCGGGCAATCAGCCCCAGCATTTT. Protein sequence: CASSQAGAGNQPQHF.

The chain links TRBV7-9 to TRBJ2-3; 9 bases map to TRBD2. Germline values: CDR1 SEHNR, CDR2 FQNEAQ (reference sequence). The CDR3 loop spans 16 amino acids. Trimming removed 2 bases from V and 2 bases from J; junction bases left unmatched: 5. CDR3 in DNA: TGTGCCAGCAGCTTATTTCTAGCGGGGACCACAGATACGCAGTATTTT. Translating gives CASSLFLAGTTDTQYF.

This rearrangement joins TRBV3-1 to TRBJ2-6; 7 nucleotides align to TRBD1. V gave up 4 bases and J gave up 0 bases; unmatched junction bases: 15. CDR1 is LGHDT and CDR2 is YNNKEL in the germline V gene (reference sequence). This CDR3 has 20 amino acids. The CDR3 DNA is TGTGCCAGCAGCCCCCGACAGGGAAGGGCCTTTTACTCTGGGGCCAACGTCCTGACTTTC. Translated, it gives CASSPRQGRAFYSGANVLTF.

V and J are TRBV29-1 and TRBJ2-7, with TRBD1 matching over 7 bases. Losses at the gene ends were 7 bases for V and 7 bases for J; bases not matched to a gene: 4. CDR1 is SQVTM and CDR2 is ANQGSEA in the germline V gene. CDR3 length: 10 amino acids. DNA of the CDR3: TGCAGCGCCTTGGACAGGGAGCAGTACTTC. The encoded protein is CSALDREQYF.

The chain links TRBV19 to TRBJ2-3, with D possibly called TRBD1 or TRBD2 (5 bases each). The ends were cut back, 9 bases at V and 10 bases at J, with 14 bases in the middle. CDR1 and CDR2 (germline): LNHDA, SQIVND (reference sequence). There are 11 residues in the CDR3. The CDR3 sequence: CASSPGHSQYF. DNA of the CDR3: TGTGCCAGCTCCCCGGGGCACTCGCAGTATTTT.

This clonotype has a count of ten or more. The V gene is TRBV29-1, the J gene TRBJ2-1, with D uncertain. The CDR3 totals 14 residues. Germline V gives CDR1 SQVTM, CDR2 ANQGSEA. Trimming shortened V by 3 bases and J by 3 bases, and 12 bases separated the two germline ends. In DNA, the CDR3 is TGCAGCGTTGATTCCCTCGCTATCTACAATGAGCAGTTCTTC. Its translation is CSVDSLAIYNEQFF.

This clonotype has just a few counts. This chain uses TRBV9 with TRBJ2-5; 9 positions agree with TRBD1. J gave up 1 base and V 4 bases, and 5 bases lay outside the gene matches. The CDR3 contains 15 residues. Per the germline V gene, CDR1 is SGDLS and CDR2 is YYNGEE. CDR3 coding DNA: TGTGCCAGCAGCACATCACAGGGGGCCCAAGAGACCCAGTACTTC. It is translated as CASSTSQGAQETQYF.

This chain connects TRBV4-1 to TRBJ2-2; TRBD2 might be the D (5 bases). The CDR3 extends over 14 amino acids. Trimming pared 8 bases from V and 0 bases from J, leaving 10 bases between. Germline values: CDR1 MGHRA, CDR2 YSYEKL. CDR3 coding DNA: TGCGCCAGCGCGGACTGGGCGAACACCGGGGAGCTGTTTTTT. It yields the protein CASADWANTGELFF.

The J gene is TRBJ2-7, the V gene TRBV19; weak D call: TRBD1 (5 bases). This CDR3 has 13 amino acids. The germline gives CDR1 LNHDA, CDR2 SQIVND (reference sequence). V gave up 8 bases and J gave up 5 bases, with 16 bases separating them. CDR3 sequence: CASLQAPGDEQYF. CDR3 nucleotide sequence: TGTGCCAGTCTACAGGCCCCTGGGGACGAGCAGTACTTC.

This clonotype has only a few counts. The CDR3 DNA sequence: TGTGCCAGCAGTCCTGGGGGGCCGCGGCGAACTGAAGCTTTCTTT. Its protein product is CASSPGGPRRTEAFF. This chain joins TRBV12-3 or TRBV12-4 and TRBJ1-1, with a possible D match to TRBD1 (6 bases). Deletions cut 5 bases from V and 5 bases from J, with 18 bases between. CDR3 length: 15 amino acids.

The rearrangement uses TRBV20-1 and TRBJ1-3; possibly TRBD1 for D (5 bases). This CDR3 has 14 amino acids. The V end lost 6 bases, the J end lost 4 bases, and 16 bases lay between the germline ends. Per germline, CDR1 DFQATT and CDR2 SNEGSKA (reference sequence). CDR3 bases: TGCAGTGCCCCCCCTCCAGGGTACGGAAACACCATATATTTT. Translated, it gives CSAPPPGYGNTIYF.

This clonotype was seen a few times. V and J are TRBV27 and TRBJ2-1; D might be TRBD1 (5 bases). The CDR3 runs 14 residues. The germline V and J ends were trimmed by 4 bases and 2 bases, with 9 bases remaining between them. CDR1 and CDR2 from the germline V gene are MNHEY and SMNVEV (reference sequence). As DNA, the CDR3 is TGTGCCAGCAGTTCAACGACAGCCTACAATGAGCAGTTCTTC. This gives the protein CASSSTTAYNEQFF.

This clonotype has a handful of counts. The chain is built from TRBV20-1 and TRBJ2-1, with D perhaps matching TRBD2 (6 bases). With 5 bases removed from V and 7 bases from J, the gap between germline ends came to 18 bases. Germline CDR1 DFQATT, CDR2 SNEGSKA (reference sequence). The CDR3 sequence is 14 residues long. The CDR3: CSAQSSGTPNEQFF. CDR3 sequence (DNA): TGCAGTGCTCAGAGTAGCGGTACCCCGAATGAGCAGTTCTTC.

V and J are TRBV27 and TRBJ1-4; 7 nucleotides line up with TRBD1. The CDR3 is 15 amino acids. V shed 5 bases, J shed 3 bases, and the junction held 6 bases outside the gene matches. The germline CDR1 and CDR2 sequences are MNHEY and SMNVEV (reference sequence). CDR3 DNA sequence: TGTGCCAGCAGTCCTTCGGACAGGCCTAATGAAAAACTGTTTTTT. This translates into CASSPSDRPNEKLFF.

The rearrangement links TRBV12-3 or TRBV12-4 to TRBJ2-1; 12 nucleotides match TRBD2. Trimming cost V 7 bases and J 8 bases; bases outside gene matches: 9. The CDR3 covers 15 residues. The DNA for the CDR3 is TGTGCCAGCACCGTCCTAGCGGGAGGGCCTCATGAGCAGTTCTTC. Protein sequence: CASTVLAGGPHEQFF.

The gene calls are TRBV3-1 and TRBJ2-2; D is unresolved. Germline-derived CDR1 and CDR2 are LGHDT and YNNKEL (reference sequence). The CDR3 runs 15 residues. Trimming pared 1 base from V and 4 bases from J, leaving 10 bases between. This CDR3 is CASSQGVVLTGELFF. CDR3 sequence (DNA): TGTGCCAGCAGCCAAGGAGTTGTCCTCACCGGGGAGCTGTTTTTT.

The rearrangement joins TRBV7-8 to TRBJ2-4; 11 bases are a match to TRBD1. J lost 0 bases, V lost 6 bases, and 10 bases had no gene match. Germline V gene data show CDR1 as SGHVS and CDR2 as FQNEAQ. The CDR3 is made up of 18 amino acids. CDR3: CASSPGQGGLLAKNIQYF. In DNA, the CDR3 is TGTGCCAGCAGTCCGGGACAGGGGGGCCTATTAGCCAAAAACATTCAGTACTTC.

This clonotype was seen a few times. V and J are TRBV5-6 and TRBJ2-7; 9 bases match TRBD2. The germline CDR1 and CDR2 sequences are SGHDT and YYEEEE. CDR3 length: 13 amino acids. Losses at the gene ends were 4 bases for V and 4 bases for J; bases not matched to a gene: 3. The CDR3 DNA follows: TGTGCCAGCAGCGGGACTAGCTGGTACGAGCAGTACTTC. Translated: CASSGTSWYEQYF. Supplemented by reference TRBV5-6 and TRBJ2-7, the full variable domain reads DAGVTQSPTHLIKTRGQQVTLRCSPKSGHDTVSWYQQALGQGPQFIFQYYEEEERQRGNFPDRFSGHQFPNYSSELNVNALLLGDSALYLCASSGTSWYEQYFGPGTRLTVT.

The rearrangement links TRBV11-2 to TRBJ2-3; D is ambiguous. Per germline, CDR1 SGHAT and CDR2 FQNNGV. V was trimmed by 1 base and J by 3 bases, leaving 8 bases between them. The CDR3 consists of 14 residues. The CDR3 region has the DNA TGTGCCAGCAGCTTAGTTCTCCCAACAGATACGCAGTATTTT. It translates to CASSLVLPTDTQYF.

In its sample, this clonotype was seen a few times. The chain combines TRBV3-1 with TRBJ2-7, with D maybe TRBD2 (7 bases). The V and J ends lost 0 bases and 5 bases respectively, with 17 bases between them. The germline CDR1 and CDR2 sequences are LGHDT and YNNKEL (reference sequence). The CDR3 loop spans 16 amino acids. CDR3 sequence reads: CASSQDNRAGRDEQYF. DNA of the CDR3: TGTGCCAGCAGCCAAGATAACAGGGCAGGGAGGGACGAGCAGTACTTC.

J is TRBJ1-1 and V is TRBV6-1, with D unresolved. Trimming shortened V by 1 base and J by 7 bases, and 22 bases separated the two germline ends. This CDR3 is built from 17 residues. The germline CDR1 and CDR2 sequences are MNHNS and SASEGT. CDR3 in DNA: TGTGCCAGCAGTGAAGATCTGTGGACGACGGCTACGGATGAAGCTTTCTTT. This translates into CASSEDLWTTATDEAFF.

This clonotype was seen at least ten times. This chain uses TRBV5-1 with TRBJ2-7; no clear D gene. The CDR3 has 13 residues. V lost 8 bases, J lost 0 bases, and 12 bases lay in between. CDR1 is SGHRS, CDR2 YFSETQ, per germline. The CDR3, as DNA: TGCGCCAGTAGACCGACAAGCTCCTACGAGCAGTACTTC. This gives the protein CASRPTSSYEQYF.

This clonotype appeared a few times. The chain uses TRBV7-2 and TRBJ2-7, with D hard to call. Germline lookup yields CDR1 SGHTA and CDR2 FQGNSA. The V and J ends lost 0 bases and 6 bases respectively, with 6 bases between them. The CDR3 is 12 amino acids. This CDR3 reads CASSLAPVEQYF. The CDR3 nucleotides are TGTGCCAGCAGCTTAGCGCCAGTCGAGCAGTACTTC.

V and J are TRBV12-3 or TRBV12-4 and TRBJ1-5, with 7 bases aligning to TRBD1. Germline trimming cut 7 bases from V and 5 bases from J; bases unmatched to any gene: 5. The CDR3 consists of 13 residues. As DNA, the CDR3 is TGTGCCAGCACCAAAGACAGGGATCAGCCCCAGCATTTT. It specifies CASTKDRDQPQHF.

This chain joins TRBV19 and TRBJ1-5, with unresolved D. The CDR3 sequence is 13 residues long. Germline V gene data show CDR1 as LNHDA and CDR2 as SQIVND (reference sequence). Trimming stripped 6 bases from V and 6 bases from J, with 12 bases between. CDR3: CASRQGGVQPQHF. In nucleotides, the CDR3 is TGTGCCAGTAGGCAAGGCGGGGTTCAGCCCCAGCATTTT.

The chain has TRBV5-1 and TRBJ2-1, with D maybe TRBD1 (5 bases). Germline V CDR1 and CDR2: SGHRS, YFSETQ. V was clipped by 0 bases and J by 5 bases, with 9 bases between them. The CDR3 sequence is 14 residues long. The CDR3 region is CASSLGEGDNEQFF. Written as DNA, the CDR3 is TGCGCCAGCAGCTTGGGGGAAGGGGACAATGAGCAGTTCTTC.

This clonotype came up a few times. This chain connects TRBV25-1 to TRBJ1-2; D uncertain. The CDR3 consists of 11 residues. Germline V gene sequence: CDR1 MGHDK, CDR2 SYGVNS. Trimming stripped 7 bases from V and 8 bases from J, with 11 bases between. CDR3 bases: TGTGCCAGCACTGATGAATCGGGCTACACCTTC. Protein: CASTDESGYTF.

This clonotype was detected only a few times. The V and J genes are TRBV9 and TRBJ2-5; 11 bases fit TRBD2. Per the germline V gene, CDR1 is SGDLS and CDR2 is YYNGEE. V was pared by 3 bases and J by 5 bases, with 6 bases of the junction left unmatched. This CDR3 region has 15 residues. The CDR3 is CASSAGTSGPETQYF. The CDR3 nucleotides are TGTGCCAGCAGCGCCGGGACTAGCGGTCCGGAGACCCAGTACTTC.